This T cell receptor beta chain was identified in a study of blood T cells in healthy people across ages. Trimming stripped 5 bases from V and 10 bases from J, with 19 bases between. The CDR3 has 14 amino acids. Germline CDR1 and CDR2: SGHKS and YYEKEE (reference sequence). Each donor was a healthy Caucasian individual from Russia, aged roughly 6 to 100. Sample-barcoded 5' priming and a J-beta primer mix drove a second PCR of roughly 6 to 12 cycles. MiXCR, run by TCRdb on the 5' RACE reads, gives a single entry per CDR3 protein. Among roughly 1,700,000 distinct CDR3 sequences listed, roughly 27% were seen once.

The TCR sequence derives from a woman younger than 45 in good health. The chain links TRBV5-5 to TRBJ2-1, with D perhaps TRBD1 or TRBD2 (5 bases each). The material sequenced was blood. The CDR3 bases are TGTGCCAGCAGGCGGTCGGGACGGTCGCAGGAGCAGTTCTTC. Residues: CASRRSGRSQEQFF.